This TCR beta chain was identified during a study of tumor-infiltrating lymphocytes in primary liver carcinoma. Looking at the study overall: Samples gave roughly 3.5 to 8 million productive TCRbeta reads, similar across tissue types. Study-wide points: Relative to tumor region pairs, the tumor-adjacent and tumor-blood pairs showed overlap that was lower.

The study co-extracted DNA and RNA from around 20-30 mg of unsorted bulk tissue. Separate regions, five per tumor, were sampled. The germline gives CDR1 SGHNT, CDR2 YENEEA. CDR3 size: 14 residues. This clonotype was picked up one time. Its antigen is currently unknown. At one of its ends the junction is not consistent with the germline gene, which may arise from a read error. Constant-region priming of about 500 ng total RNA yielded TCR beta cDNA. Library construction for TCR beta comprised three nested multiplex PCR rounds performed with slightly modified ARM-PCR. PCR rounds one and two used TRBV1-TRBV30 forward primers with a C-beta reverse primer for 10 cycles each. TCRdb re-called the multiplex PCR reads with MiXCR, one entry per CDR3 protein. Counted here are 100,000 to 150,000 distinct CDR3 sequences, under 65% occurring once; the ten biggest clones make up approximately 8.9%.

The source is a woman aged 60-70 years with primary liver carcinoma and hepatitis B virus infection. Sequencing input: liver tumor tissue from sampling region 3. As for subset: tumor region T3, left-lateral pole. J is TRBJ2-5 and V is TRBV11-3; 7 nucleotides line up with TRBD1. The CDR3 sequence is CGSSEGAGGETQYF. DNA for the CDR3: TGTGGCAGCAGTGAAGGGGCAGGGGGAGAGACCCAGTACTTC.